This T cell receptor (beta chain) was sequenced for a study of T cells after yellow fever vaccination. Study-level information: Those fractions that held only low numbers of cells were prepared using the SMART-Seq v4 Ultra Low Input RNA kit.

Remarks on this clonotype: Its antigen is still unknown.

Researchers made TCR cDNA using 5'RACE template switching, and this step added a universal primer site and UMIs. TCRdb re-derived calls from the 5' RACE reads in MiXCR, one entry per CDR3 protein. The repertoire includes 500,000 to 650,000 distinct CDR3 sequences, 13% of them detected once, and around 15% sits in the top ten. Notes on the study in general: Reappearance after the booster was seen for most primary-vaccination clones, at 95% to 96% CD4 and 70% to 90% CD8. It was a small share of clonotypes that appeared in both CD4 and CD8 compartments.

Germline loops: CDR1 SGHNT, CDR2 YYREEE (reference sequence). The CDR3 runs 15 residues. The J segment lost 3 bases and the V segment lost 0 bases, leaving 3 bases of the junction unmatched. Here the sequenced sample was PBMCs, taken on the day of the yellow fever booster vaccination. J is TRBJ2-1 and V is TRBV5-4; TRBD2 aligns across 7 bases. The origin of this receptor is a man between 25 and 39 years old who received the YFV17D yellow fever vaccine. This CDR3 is CASSLDRTSYNEQFF. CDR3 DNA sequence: TGTGCCAGCAGCTTGGATCGGACTAGCTACAATGAGCAGTTCTTC.